Following are 25 T cell receptor beta chains from one sample sequenced in a study of graft-versus-host responses after intestinal transplantation. The antigens of these receptors remain unknown. Here immunoSEQ multiplex PCR was the method, and the copy in TCRdb shows in-frame clones only, minus some. The repertoire holds roughly 90,000 clones, 88% seen once, with roughly 0.3% in the top ten. The sequences come from unstimulated CD4+ T cells sorted from spleen or lymph node cells, collected before transplant. The receptors were gathered from a human donor who was the organ donor for an intestinal transplant.

This clone was recorded only once. V gene TRBV5-1 combines with J gene TRBJ2-1, with 8 bases lining up with TRBD2. The CDR3 is 15 amino acids. The V and J ends lost 3 bases and 5 bases, in that order; junction bases with no gene match: 7. CDR1 is SGHRS and CDR2 is YFSETQ in the germline V gene. The CDR3 loop is CASSSKRGSDNEQFF. The CDR3, as DNA: TGCGCCAGCAGCTCTAAGCGGGGGAGTGACAATGAGCAGTTCTTC. Based on the CDR3 plus reference TRBV5-1 and TRBJ2-1, the full variable domain is KAGVTQTPRYLIKTRGQQVTLSCSPISGHRSVSWYQQTPGQGLQFLFEYFSETQRNKGNFPGRFSGRQFSNSRSEMNVSTLELGDSALYLCASSSKRGSDNEQFFGPGTRLTVL.

V and J are TRBV18 and TRBJ2-1, with 10 bases lining up with TRBD1. CDR3 length equals 18 residues. Germline CDR1 reads KGHSH; CDR2 reads LQKENI. V lost 3 bases to trimming and J lost 5 bases; unmatched junction nucleotides: 13. CDR3 residues: CASSPRGTGVRENNEQFF. CDR3 DNA sequence: TGTGCCAGCTCACCGCGGGGGACAGGGGTCAGAGAGAACAATGAGCAGTTCTTC.

A single count supports this clone. V and J are TRBV10-3 and TRBJ2-1; weak D call: TRBD2 (5 bases). Germline loops: CDR1 ENHRY, CDR2 SYGVKD. Trimming pared 6 bases from V and 8 bases from J, leaving 11 bases between. The CDR3 has 12 amino acids. The CDR3 DNA is TGTGCCATCAGCGGGAATTTCCATGAGCAGTTCTTC. This encodes CAISGNFHEQFF.

The CDR3 region has the DNA TGTGCCAGCAGCTCCCGCAAAAGCGGGGCAGGCTCGACGCAGTATTTT. It specifies CASSSRKSGAGSTQYF. The chain recombines TRBV7-2 with TRBJ2-3, with 7 bases aligning to TRBD2. The CDR3 has 16 amino acids. The V gene's germline CDR1 is SGHTA and CDR2 FQGNSA. V was pared by 4 bases and J by 9 bases, with 16 bases of the junction left unmatched.

This rearrangement joins TRBV2 to TRBJ2-6; 9 bases map to TRBD2. The CDR3 has 17 amino acids. V was pared by 9 bases and J by 4 bases, with 13 bases of the junction left unmatched. Germline V gives CDR1 SNHLY, CDR2 FYNNEI. The CDR3 is CAREGTSRRAGANVLTF. The CDR3 coding sequence is TGTGCCAGGGAGGGGACTAGCCGTCGGGCGGGGGCCAACGTCCTGACTTTC.

The chain joins TRBV4-1 to TRBJ2-3, with 7 bases identical to TRBD2. From germline, CDR1 is MGHRA and CDR2 YSYEKL. J was trimmed by 1 base and V by 0 bases; bases with no gene match: 7. The CDR3 extends over 17 amino acids. The CDR3: CASSQDQLAFGTDTQYF. CDR3 bases: TGCGCCAGCAGCCAAGATCAACTAGCGTTCGGCACAGATACGCAGTATTTT.

The CDR3 protein is CASSLGGQGNGYTF. CDR3 nucleotides: TGCGCCAGCAGCTTGGGTGGGCAGGGAAATGGCTACACCTTC. This sequence joins TRBV5-1 and TRBJ1-2, with TRBD1 as a possible D gene (5 bases). Trimming cost V 0 bases and J 6 bases, with 12 bases left between them. The CDR3 extends over 14 amino acids. Germline assignment: CDR1 SGHRS and CDR2 YFSETQ.

V usage is TRBV28 and J usage is TRBJ1-2, with D perhaps matching TRBD1 (5 bases). This CDR3 has 12 residues. Germline lookup yields CDR1 MDHEN and CDR2 SYDVKM. Trimming stripped 5 bases from V and 4 bases from J, with 8 bases between. CDR3 sequence: CASSDSLYGYTF. The CDR3 DNA reads TGTGCCAGCAGTGACAGTCTCTATGGCTACACCTTC.

The V and J genes are TRBV30 and TRBJ2-7, with 9 bases fitting TRBD1. With 2 bases clipped from V and 6 bases from J, the junction kept 14 bases outside the gene matches. Germline CDR1 is GTSNPN and CDR2 is SVGIG (reference sequence). The CDR3 is 16 amino acids. CDR3 coding DNA: TGTGCCTGGAGTAGCCACAGGGGGCGCACCGTGGGCGAGCAGTACTTC. It encodes CAWSSHRGRTVGEQYF.

This chain joins TRBV28 and TRBJ2-7; 9 nucleotides align to TRBD2. Per germline, CDR1 MDHEN and CDR2 SYDVKM. V gave up 6 bases and J gave up 3 bases; unmatched junction bases: 6. The CDR3 totals 14 residues. The CDR3 nucleotides read TGTGCCAGCAGAAGCGGGGGGACCATCTACGAGCAGTACTTC. Translated: CASRSGGTIYEQYF.

A single count supports this clone. The V gene is TRBV28, the J gene TRBJ2-2; 7 nucleotides agree with TRBD2. Per the germline V gene, CDR1 is MDHEN and CDR2 is SYDVKM. CDR3 length equals 15 residues. V shed 5 bases and J 5 bases; nucleotides not matched to a gene: 8. In DNA form, the CDR3 reads TGTGCCAGCAGTACGGCGGGAGTTAGAACCGGGGAGCTGTTTTTT. As protein: CASSTAGVRTGELFF.

Here the CDR3 reads CASSLPTGGRHTDTQYF. DNA for the CDR3: TGCGCCAGCAGCTTGCCAACTGGCGGGAGGCACACAGATACGCAGTATTTT. V usage is TRBV5-1 and J usage is TRBJ2-3; 8 bases map to TRBD2. The V segment lost 1 base and the J segment 2 bases; nucleotides outside the gene matches: 9. CDR1 and CDR2 from the germline V gene are SGHRS and YFSETQ. The CDR3 contains 17 residues.

This sequence joins TRBV5-1 and TRBJ2-2; TRBD2 matches at 12 bases. After removal of 6 bases from V and 4 bases from J, the junction contained 1 base not matched to a gene. Germline V gene lookup returns CDR1 SGHRS and CDR2 YFSETQ. CDR3 length equals 14 residues. CDR3 nucleotides: TGCGCCAGCACTAGCGGGGGGGCCACCGGGGAGCTGTTTTTT. As protein: CASTSGGATGELFF.

J is TRBJ2-7 and V is TRBV6-1; D is possibly TRBD2 (5 bases). This CDR3 region has 13 residues. CDR1 and CDR2 from the germline V gene are MNHNS and SASEGT. V dropped 8 bases and J dropped 4 bases, with 15 bases sitting between them. As DNA, the CDR3 is TGTGCCAGCGTACCCCGGGAAACTTACGAGCAGTACTTC. As protein: CASVPRETYEQYF.

V is TRBV2 and J is TRBJ2-7, with TRBD1 matching over 7 bases. CDR3 length equals 14 residues. The germline CDR1 and CDR2 sequences are SNHLY and FYNNEI. V dropped 6 bases and J dropped 1; count of bases not matched to a gene: 6. CDR3 sequence reads: CASSGRGSSYEQYF. The CDR3 region has the DNA TGTGCCAGCAGCGGCAGGGGGAGTTCCTACGAGCAGTACTTC. The full variable domain, in which reference TRBV2 and TRBJ2-7 provide the parts outside the CDR3, is EPEVTQTPSHQVTQMGQEVILRCVPISNHLYFYWYRQILGQKVEFLVSFYNNEISEKSEIFDDQFSVERPDGSNFTLKIRSTKLEDSAMYFCASSGRGSSYEQYFGPGTRLTVT.

The gene calls are TRBV28 and TRBJ2-7, with TRBD1 matching 10 bases. Germline trimming cut 6 bases from V and 5 bases from J; bases unmatched to any gene: 10. Germline V gives CDR1 MDHEN, CDR2 SYDVKM. The CDR3 runs 15 residues. For the CDR3, the DNA is TGTGCCAGCAGATCAGCCGGGACAGGGGTCCACGAGCAGTACTTC. Protein: CASRSAGTGVHEQYF.

The CDR3, as DNA: TGTGCCAGCTCACCATCCCACTTCTACGAGCAGTACTTC. It encodes CASSPSHFYEQYF. The chain combines TRBV18 with TRBJ2-7, with D hard to call. V gave up 2 bases and J gave up 3 bases, with 8 bases separating them. Germline V gene sequence: CDR1 KGHSH, CDR2 LQKENI. This CDR3 is built from 13 residues.

This chain links TRBV18 with TRBJ2-1; 13 bases fit TRBD2. The CDR3 covers 16 residues. Germline V gives CDR1 KGHSH, CDR2 LQKENI. After removal of 0 bases from V and 6 bases from J, the junction contained 2 bases not matched to a gene. The CDR3 region is CASSPPGLAGSNEQFF. CDR3 nucleotide sequence: TGTGCCAGCTCACCACCGGGACTAGCGGGAAGCAATGAGCAGTTCTTC. The variable domain in full, completed from reference TRBV18 and TRBJ2-1, reads NAGVMQNPRHLVRRRGQEARLRCSPMKGHSHVYWYRQLPEEGLKFMVYLQKENIIDESGMPKERFSAEFPKEGPSILRIQQVVRGDSAAYFCASSPPGLAGSNEQFFGPGTRLTVL.

The chain uses TRBV5-4 and TRBJ2-1; TRBD1 aligns across 7 bases. The junction had 5 bases not matched to a gene; V was cut back by 2 bases and J by 0 bases. The CDR3 sequence is 16 residues long. Germline V gene sequence: CDR1 SGHNT, CDR2 YYREEE (reference sequence). The CDR3 region has the DNA TGTGCCAGCAGCTTCCCGGGACAGAGCTCCTACAATGAGCAGTTCTTC. Protein: CASSFPGQSSYNEQFF.

This rearrangement joins TRBV4-2 to TRBJ2-1; D remains ambiguous. Germline assignment: CDR1 LGHNA and CDR2 YNFKEQ. Trimming stripped 0 bases from V and 10 bases from J, with 10 bases between. This CDR3 comprises 13 residues. CDR3: CASSQDRLREQFF. The CDR3 DNA follows: TGTGCCAGCAGCCAAGATCGTCTCCGGGAGCAGTTCTTC.

The chain is built from TRBV25-1 and TRBJ1-1; 7 nucleotides match TRBD1. Germline CDR1 and CDR2: MGHDK and SYGVNS. The CDR3 is made up of 15 amino acids. The V segment lost 4 bases and the J segment 5 bases; nucleotides outside the gene matches: 10. CDR3 residues: CASSADTGVGTEAFF. The CDR3 region has the DNA TGTGCCAGCAGTGCAGACACAGGGGTGGGTACTGAAGCTTTCTTT.

The chain is built from TRBV12-1 and TRBJ2-7; the table's D call of TRBD2 was not tested on the DNA. TRBV12-1 is shown as a pseudogene. The CDR3 covers 14 residues. This CDR3 is CASSLRRAPYEQYF. The CDR3 nucleotides are TGTGCCAGCAGCTTACGGCGGGCCCCCTACGAGCAGTACTTC.

On this clone: One end of the junction varies from germline; a read error may be responsible. The chain carries TRBV4-1 and TRBJ1-6, with 10 bases aligning to TRBD1. The length of the CDR3 is 16 residues. Germline assignment: CDR1 MGHRA and CDR2 YSYEKL. In DNA, the CDR3 is TGTGCCAGCAGCCAAGAAGAGGGACAGGGGAATTCACCCCTCCACTTT. It yields the protein CASSQEEGQGNSPLHF.

The V and J genes are TRBV2 and TRBJ2-3, with D perhaps matching TRBD2 (6 bases). The CDR3 is made up of 14 amino acids. Between the trimmed V and J ends, which lost 4 bases and 1 base, there was a span of 9 bases. The germline V gene has CDR1 SNHLY and CDR2 FYNNEI. The CDR3 nucleotides read TGTGCCAGCAGTGTGCAGCGGGGCACAGATACGCAGTATTTT. Encoded protein: CASSVQRGTDTQYF. The variable domain in full, with the rest retrieved from reference TRBV2 and TRBJ2-3, is EPEVTQTPSHQVTQMGQEVILRCVPISNHLYFYWYRQILGQKVEFLVSFYNNEISEKSEIFDDQFSVERPDGSNFTLKIRSTKLEDSAMYFCASSVQRGTDTQYFGPGTRLTVL.

The V and J genes are TRBV5-4 and TRBJ2-5; the match to TRBD2 covers 7 bases. Germline assignment: CDR1 SGHNT and CDR2 YYREEE (reference sequence). The CDR3 has 15 amino acids. Germline trimming cut 3 bases from V and 2 bases from J; bases unmatched to any gene: 7. The CDR3 DNA reads as TGTGCCAGCAGCTCGGGACTACCACAACAAGAGACCCAGTACTTC. Translated: CASSSGLPQQETQYF.